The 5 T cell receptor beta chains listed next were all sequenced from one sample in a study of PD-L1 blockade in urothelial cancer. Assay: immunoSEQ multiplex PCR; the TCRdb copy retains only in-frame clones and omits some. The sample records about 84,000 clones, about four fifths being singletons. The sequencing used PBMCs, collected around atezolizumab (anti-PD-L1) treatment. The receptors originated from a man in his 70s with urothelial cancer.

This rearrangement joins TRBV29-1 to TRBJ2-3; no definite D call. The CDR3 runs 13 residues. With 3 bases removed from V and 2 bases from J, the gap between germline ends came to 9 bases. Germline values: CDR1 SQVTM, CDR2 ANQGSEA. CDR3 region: CSVEWQATDTQYF. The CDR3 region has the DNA TGCAGCGTTGAGTGGCAGGCCACAGATACGCAGTATTTT.

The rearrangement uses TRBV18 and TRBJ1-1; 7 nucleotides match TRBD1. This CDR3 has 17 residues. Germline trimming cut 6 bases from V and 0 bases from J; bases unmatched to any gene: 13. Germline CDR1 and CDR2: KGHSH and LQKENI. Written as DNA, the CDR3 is TGTGCCAGCTCCCCCAATTCGGGACAGATCATGAACACTGAAGCTTTCTTT. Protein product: CASSPNSGQIMNTEAFF. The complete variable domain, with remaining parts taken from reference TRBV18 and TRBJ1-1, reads NAGVMQNPRHLVRRRGQEARLRCSPMKGHSHVYWYRQLPEEGLKFMVYLQKENIIDESGMPKERFSAEFPKEGPSILRIQQVVRGDSAAYFCASSPNSGQIMNTEAFFGQGTRLTVV.

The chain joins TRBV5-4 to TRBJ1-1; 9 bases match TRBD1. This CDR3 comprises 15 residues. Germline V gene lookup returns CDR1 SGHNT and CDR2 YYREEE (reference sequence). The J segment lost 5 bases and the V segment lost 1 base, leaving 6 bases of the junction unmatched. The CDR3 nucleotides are TGTGCCAGCAGCTTGCTGGACAGGGGTTGGACTGAAGCTTTCTTT. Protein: CASSLLDRGWTEAFF.

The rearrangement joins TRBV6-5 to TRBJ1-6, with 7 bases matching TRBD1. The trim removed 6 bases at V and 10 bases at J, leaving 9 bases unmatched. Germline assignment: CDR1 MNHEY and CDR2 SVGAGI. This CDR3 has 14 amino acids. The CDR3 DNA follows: TGTGCCAGCAGCTCCAGGGGGAAGGGATCACCCCTCCACTTT. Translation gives CASSSRGKGSPLHF.

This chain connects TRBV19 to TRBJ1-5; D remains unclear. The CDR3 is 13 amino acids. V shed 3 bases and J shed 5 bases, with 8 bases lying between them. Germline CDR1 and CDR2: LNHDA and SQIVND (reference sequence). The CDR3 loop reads CASSMGTHQPQHF. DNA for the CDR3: TGTGCCAGTAGTATGGGCACCCATCAGCCCCAGCATTTT. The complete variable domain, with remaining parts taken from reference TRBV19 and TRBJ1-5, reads DGGITQSPKYLFRKEGQNVTLSCEQNLNHDAMYWYRQDPGQGLRLIYYSQIVNDFQKGDIAEGYSVSREKKESFPLTVTSAQKNPTAFYLCASSMGTHQPQHFGDGTRLSIL.